The clone carrying this T cell receptor beta chain was observed many times. Antigen unknown. TCRdb re-derived calls from the reads in MiXCR, one entry per CDR3 protein. The sample holds under 600,000 distinct CDR3 sequences; 15% to 20% are singletons and the top ten take 20% to 30%. The sample is drawn from a study of T cell repertoires in cytomegalovirus infection. Overall study: It can be stated that public TCR beta signatures indicated CMV infection as well as a matching HLA type. Study observations and caveats: Identification of carriers of CMV plus the relevant HLA was performed using cumulative public TCR beta family frequency.

This receptor was identified in a human donor in good health (CMV status not recorded). Some clones in this sample may be carry-over from other donors' samples. The sequencing input was CD8+ T cells from PBMCs.

The CDR3: CASSYSRRPNTGELFF. The CDR3 DNA follows: TGTGCCAGCAGTTACTCGAGGCGGCCGAACACCGGGGAGCTGTTTTTT. V gene TRBV6-5 combines with J gene TRBJ2-2; no clear D. Germline V gives CDR1 MNHEY, CDR2 SVGAGI. The CDR3 has 16 amino acids. The V and J ends lost 0 bases and 0 bases respectively, with 8 bases between them.